One sample yielded the 17 T cell receptor beta chains listed below, sequenced in a study of response to subunit inactivated influenza vaccine (dated by TCRdb to the late 2010s). Library creation used RT-PCR. The sequencer was an Illumina HiSeq 2500. Using fastp trimming at Q25 and MiXCR clonotype assembly, TCRdb reanalyzed the public sequencing data and kept in-frame beta chains. Each entry is one CDR3 protein sequence, shown with its most common DNA and genes. The sample table records some 520,000 distinct CDR3 sequences; about 15% of these occur just once. Approximately 3% of the sample is in the top ten clones. The specimen was CD4+ T cells sorted from PBMCs, collected roughly 24 months after vaccination. These receptors all stem from a man between 50 and 69 years old who received an inactivated influenza vaccine. Donor details come from another sample of the same person, matched by shared clones.

This clonotype showed up just a few times. The chain is built from TRBV5-1 and TRBJ2-5; no firm D call. Germline V gene lookup returns CDR1 SGHRS and CDR2 YFSETQ. V dropped 0 bases and J dropped 1 base, with 7 bases sitting between them. This CDR3 spans 14 amino acids. Written as DNA, the CDR3 is TGCGCCAGCAGCTTGGCCAGGAGCCAAGAGACCCAGTACTTC. This gives the protein CASSLARSQETQYF.

The V gene is TRBV29-1, the J gene TRBJ1-5; the D gene is possibly TRBD1 (5 bases). Germline V gene data show CDR1 as SQVTM and CDR2 as ANQGSEA. This CDR3 is built from 12 residues. V shed 4 bases and J shed 7 bases, with 11 bases lying between them. The DNA of the CDR3 is TGCAGCGTTGGAGCCGCAGGGCAGCCCCAGCATTTT. Amino acid sequence: CSVGAAGQPQHF.

This sequence joins TRBV20-1 and TRBJ2-1; possibly TRBD2 for D (5 bases). The CDR3 has 11 amino acids. V lost 5 bases to trimming and J lost 4 bases, with 6 bases between them. CDR1 is DFQATT and CDR2 is SNEGSKA in the germline V gene (reference sequence). This chain's CDR3 is CSAGLYNEQFF. The CDR3 coding sequence is TGCAGTGCTGGACTTTACAATGAGCAGTTCTTC.

The V call is TRBV10-3, the J call TRBJ2-7; D is unclear. V lost 8 bases and J 1 base, leaving 12 bases between the germline ends. CDR1 and CDR2 from the germline V gene are ENHRY and SYGVKD. The CDR3 length is 13 residues. The DNA of the CDR3 is TGTGCCATCCGTTCCTCGGAATCCTACGAGCAGTACTTC. Translated, it gives CAIRSSESYEQYF.

The chain links TRBV12-3 or TRBV12-4 to TRBJ1-3; D not certain. The CDR3 loop spans 16 amino acids. V dropped 3 bases and J dropped 1 base, with 13 bases sitting between them. For the CDR3, the DNA is TGTGCCAGCAGTTTTAGGGATATGGGATCTGGAAACACCATATATTTT. Protein sequence: CASSFRDMGSGNTIYF.

This clonotype was counted a single time. The chain is built from TRBV2 and TRBJ2-7; maybe TRBD2 (6 bases). The CDR3 is 13 residues long. V dropped 3 bases and J dropped 4 bases, with 10 bases sitting between them. Germline-derived CDR1 and CDR2 are SNHLY and FYNNEI. The CDR3 DNA reads as TGTGCCAGCAGTGAGGTCGGAGGGTACGAGCAGTACTTC. It yields the protein CASSEVGGYEQYF.

The V call is TRBV5-1, the J call TRBJ2-6; no clear D gene. V was cut by 3 bases and J by 2 bases, with 18 bases left in between. Germline CDR1 reads SGHRS; CDR2 reads YFSETQ. The CDR3 has 18 residues. Here the CDR3 DNA reads TGCGCCAGCAGCTATGAAGTCGGCAAAAGGCCTGGGGCCAACGTCCTGACTTTC. This encodes CASSYEVGKRPGANVLTF. The full variable domain, in which reference TRBV5-1 and TRBJ2-6 provide the parts outside the CDR3, is KAGVTQTPRYLIKTRGQQVTLSCSPISGHRSVSWYQQTPGQGLQFLFEYFSETQRNKGNFPGRFSGRQFSNSRSEMNVSTLELGDSALYLCASSYEVGKRPGANVLTFGAGSRLTVL.

This chain connects TRBV25-1 to TRBJ2-3, with 9 positions matching TRBD2. CDR1 is MGHDK and CDR2 is SYGVNS in the germline V gene. The CDR3 extends over 15 amino acids. J was trimmed by 1 base and V by 5 bases; bases with no gene match: 4. CDR3 coding DNA: TGTGCCAGCAGTAAGGCTAGCGGGGGCACAGATACGCAGTATTTT. It yields the protein CASSKASGGTDTQYF.

The table lists this clonotype with a few counts. This chain connects TRBV10-3 to TRBJ1-2; maybe TRBD1 (6 bases). Germline-derived CDR1 and CDR2 are ENHRY and SYGVKD. CDR3 size: 14 residues. Trimming stripped 7 bases from V and 4 bases from J, with 16 bases between. The CDR3: CAITTTGSRYGYTF. CDR3 in DNA: TGTGCCATCACAACCACAGGGTCCCGCTATGGCTACACCTTC.

This clonotype was recorded a few times. The chain has TRBV2 and TRBJ2-3, with D maybe TRBD2 (5 bases). This CDR3 comprises 14 residues. Trimming pared 5 bases from V and 9 bases from J, leaving 18 bases between. The germline gives CDR1 SNHLY, CDR2 FYNNEI. CDR3 region: CASSLEDPRGTQYF. CDR3 bases: TGTGCCAGCAGTCTAGAGGACCCTAGAGGGACGCAGTATTTT.

There are a few counts of this clonotype. The chain combines TRBV6-5 with TRBJ1-1, with TRBD1 matching 9 bases. Germline V gene lookup returns CDR1 MNHEY and CDR2 SVGAGI. The CDR3 consists of 15 residues. The junction had 6 bases not matched to a gene; V was cut back by 2 bases and J by 5 bases. CDR3 amino acids: CASSYDAQGATEAFF. The CDR3 DNA follows: TGTGCCAGCAGTTACGATGCACAGGGGGCAACTGAAGCTTTCTTT.

This clonotype was seen repeatedly, ten times or more. The chain links TRBV28 to TRBJ2-1; D not resolved. Trimming took off 5 bases at V and 8 bases at J, with 7 bases between the two ends. This CDR3 contains 11 residues. CDR1 is MDHEN, CDR2 SYDVKM, per germline. CDR3 loop: CASSTFHEQFF. DNA of the CDR3: TGTGCCAGCAGTACTTTCCATGAGCAGTTCTTC.

This chain links TRBV9 with TRBJ2-5; unclear D gene. Trimming cost V 4 bases and J 5 bases, with 12 bases left between them. This CDR3 is built from 13 residues. Germline V gene data show CDR1 as SGDLS and CDR2 as YYNGEE. As DNA, the CDR3 is TGTGCCAGCAGCCGTCGTATTCGGGAGACCCAGTACTTC. It translates to CASSRRIRETQYF. Full variable domain (remainder filled in from reference TRBV9 and TRBJ2-5): DSGVTQTPKHLITATGQRVTLRCSPRSGDLSVYWYQQSLDQGLQFLIQYYNGEERAKGNILERFSAQQFPDLHSELNLSSLELGDSALYFCASSRRIRETQYFGPGTRLLVL.

This chain joins TRBV21-1 and TRBJ2-4; the DNA was not used to check the table's D call, TRBD2. TRBV21-1 is a pseudogene locus. The CDR3 has 15 residues. CDR3 sequence: CASSKSPREGNIQYF. The DNA for the CDR3 is TGTGCCAGCAGCAAATCTCCCCGGGAGGGAAACATTCAGTACTTC.

This CDR3 reads CASSSKLAGGTYEQYF. CDR3 DNA: TGTGCCAGCAGCTCGAAACTAGCGGGAGGCACCTACGAGCAGTACTTC. This sequence joins TRBV7-9 and TRBJ2-7; TRBD2 aligns across 12 bases. V shed 4 bases, J shed 2 bases, and the junction held 6 bases outside the gene matches. The germline gives CDR1 SEHNR, CDR2 FQNEAQ (reference sequence). The CDR3 spans 16 residues.

This clonotype was seen more than once but under ten times. The V and J genes are TRBV14 and TRBJ2-1; TRBD1 matches at 7 bases. The V segment lost 0 bases and the J segment 2 bases; nucleotides outside the gene matches: 10. CDR3 length equals 18 residues. CDR1 is SGHDN and CDR2 is FVKESK in the germline V gene. The CDR3 region is CASSQERGQQGPYNEQFF. The CDR3 DNA sequence: TGTGCCAGCAGCCAAGAACGGGGCCAACAGGGGCCCTACAATGAGCAGTTCTTC.

Only a few counts were recorded for this clonotype. This chain uses TRBV29-1 with TRBJ2-3; tentative D call: TRBD2 (5 bases). The CDR3 sequence is 13 residues long. The V end was cut by 3 bases, the J end by 2 bases, with 9 bases between. CDR1 and CDR2 (germline): SQVTM, ANQGSEA. The CDR3 DNA follows: TGCAGCGTTGAGGAGCGGTTCACAGATACGCAGTATTTT. Its translation: CSVEERFTDTQYF.